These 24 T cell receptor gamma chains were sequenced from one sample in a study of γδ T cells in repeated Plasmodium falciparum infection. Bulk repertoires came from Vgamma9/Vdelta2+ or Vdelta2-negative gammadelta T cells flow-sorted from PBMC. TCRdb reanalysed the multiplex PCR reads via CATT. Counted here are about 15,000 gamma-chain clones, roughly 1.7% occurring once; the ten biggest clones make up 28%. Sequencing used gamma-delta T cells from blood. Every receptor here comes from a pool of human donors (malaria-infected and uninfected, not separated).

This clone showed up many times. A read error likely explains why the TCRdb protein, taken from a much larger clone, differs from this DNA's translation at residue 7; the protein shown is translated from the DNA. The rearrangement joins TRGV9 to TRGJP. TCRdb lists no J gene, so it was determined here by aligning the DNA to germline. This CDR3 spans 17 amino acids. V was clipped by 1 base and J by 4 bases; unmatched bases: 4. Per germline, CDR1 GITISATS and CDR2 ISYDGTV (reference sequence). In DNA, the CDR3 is TGTGCCTTGTGGGAGGTTTTCCAAGAGTTGGGCAAAAAAATCAAGGTATTT. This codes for CALWEVFQELGKKIKVF.

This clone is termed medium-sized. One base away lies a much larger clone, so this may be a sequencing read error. In nucleotides, the CDR3 is TGTGCCTTGTGGGAGGTGCAAACTGCGGAACTCTTT. Encoded protein: CALWEVQTAELF. The chain has TRGV9 and TRGJ1 or TRGJ2. The germline CDR1 and CDR2 sequences are GITISATS and ISYDGTV (reference sequence). CDR3 length equals 12 residues. Losses at the gene ends were 0 bases for V and 14 bases for J; bases not matched to a gene: 10.

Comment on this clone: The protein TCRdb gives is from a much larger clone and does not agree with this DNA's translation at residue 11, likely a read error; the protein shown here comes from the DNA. The CDR3 region is CATWARGYYKELF. The CDR3 coding sequence is TGTGCCACCTGGGCCAGAGGTTATTATAAGGAACTCTTT. The chain is built from TRGV4 and TRGJ1 or TRGJ2. Germline V CDR1 and CDR2: EGSTGY, YDSYTSSV. The CDR3 runs to 13 residues.

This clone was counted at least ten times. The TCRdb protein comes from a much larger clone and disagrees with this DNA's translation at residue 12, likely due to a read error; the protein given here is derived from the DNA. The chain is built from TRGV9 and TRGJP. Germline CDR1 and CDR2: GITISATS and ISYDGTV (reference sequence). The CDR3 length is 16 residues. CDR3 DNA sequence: TGTGCCTTGTGGGAGCTCCGGGAGTTGGGCAAAGAAATCAAGGTATTT. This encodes CALWELRELGKEIKVF.

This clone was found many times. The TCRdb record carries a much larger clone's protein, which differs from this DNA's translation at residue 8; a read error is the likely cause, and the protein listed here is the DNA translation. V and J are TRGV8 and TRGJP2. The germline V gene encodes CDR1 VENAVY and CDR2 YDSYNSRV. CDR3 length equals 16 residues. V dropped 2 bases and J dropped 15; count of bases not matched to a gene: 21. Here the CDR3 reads CATWDISTEMEGVKTF. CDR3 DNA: TGTGCCACCTGGGATATTAGTACCGAAATGGAGGGGGTCAAGACGTTT.

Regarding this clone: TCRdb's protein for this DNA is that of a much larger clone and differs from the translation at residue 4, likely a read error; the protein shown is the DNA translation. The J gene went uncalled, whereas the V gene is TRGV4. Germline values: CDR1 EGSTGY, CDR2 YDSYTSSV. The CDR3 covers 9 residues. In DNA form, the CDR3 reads TGTGCCACCCGGGATGGAACGCTCTTT. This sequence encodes CATRDGTLF.

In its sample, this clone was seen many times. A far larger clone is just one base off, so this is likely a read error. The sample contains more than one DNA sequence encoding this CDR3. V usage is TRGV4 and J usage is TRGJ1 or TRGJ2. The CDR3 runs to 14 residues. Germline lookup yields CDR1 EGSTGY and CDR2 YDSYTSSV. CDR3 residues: CATWDGPPYYKKLF. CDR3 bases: TGTGCCACCTGGGATGGGCCCCCTTATTACAAGAAACTCTTT.

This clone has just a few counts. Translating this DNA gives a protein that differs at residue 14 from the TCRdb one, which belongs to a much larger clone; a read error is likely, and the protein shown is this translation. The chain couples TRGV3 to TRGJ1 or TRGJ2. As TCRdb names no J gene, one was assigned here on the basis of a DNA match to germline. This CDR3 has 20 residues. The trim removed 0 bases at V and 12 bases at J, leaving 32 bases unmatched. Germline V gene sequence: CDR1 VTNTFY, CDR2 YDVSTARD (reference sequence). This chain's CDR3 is CATWDRPYWSPHIYPLGKLF. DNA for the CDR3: TGTGCCACCTGGGACAGGCCTTATTGGTCGCCTCATATATACCCTTTAGGGAAACTCTTT.

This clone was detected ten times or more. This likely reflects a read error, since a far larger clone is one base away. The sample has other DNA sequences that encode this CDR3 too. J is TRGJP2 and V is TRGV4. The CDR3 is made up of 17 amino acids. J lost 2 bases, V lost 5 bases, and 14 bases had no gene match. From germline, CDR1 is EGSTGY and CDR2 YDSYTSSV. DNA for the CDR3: TGTGCCACCTGGGCCCATCATCCACGCAGTAGTGATTGGATCAAGACGTTT. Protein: CATWAHHPRSSDWIKTF.

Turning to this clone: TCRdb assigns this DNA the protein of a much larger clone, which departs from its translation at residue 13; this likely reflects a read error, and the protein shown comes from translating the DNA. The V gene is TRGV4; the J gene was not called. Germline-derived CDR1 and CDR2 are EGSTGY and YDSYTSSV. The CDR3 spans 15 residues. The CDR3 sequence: CATWALRLNVLFRIF. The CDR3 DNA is TGTGCCACCTGGGCCCTACGTCTAAATGTGTTGTTCAGGATATTT.

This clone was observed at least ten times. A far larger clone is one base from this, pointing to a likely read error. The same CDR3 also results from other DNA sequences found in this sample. The CDR3 region has the DNA TGTGCCACCTGGGAACCAGTTTATTATAAGAAACTCTTT. Translation: CATWEPVYYKKLF. The chain is built from TRGV3 and TRGJ1 or TRGJ2. With V trimmed by 4 bases and J by 3 bases, 6 bases remained unmatched. The germline V gene has CDR1 VTNTFY and CDR2 YDVSTARD (reference sequence). The CDR3 is 13 residues long.

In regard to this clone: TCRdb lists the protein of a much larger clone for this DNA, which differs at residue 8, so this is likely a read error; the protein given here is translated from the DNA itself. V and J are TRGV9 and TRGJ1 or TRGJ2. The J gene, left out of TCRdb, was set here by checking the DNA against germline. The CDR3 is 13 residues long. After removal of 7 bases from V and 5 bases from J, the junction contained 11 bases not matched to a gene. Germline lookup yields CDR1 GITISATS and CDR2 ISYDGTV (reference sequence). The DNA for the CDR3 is TGTGCCTTGTGTCAAAGGGAGAATTATAAGAAACTCTTT. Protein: CALCQRENYKKLF.

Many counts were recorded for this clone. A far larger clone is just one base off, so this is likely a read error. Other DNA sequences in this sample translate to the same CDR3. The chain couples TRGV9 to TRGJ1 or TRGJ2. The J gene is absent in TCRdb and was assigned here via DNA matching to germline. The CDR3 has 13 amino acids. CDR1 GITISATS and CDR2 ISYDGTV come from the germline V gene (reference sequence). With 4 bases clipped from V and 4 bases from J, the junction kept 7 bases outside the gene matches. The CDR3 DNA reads TGTGCCTTGTGGGATTCGAACTATTATAAGAAACTCTTT. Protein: CALWDSNYYKKLF.

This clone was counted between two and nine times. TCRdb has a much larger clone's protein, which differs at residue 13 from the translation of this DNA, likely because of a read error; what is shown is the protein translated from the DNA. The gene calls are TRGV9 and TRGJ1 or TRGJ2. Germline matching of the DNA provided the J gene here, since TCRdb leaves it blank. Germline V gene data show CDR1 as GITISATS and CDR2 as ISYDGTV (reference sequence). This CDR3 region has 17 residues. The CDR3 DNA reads TGTGCCTTGTGGGTTACTTTAGCGGTCACGAATTATTGTAAGAAACTCTTT. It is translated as CALWVTLAVTNYCKKLF.

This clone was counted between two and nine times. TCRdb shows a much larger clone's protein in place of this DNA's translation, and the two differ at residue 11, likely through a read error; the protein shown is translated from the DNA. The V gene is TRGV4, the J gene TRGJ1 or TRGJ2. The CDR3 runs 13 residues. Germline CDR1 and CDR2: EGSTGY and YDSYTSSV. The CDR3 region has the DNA TGTGCCACCTGGGATGGGCAATGGAATAAGGAACTCTTT. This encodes CATWDGQWNKELF.

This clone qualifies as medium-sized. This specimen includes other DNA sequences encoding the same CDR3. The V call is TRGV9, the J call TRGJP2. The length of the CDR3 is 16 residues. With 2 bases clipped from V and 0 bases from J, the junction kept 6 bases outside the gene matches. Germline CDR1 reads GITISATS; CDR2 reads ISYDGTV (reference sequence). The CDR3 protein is CALWEERHSSDWIKTF. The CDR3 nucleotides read TGTGCCTTGTGGGAGGAGAGACATAGTAGTGATTGGATCAAGACGTTT.

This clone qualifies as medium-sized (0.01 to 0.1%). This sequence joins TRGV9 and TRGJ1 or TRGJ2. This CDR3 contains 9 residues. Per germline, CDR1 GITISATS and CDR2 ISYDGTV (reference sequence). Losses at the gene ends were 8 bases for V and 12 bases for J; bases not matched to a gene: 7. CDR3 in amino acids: CALLLMKLF. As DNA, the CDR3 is TGTGCCTTGTTGTTGATGAAACTCTTT.

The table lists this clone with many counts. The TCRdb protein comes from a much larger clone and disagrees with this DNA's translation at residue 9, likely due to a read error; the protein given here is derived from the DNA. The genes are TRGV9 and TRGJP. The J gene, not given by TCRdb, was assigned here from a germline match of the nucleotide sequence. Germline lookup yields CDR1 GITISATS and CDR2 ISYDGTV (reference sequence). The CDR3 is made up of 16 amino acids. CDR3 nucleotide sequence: TGTGCCTTGTGGGACCTTCAAGAGTCGGGCAAAAAAATCAAGGTATTT. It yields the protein CALWDLQESGKKIKVF.

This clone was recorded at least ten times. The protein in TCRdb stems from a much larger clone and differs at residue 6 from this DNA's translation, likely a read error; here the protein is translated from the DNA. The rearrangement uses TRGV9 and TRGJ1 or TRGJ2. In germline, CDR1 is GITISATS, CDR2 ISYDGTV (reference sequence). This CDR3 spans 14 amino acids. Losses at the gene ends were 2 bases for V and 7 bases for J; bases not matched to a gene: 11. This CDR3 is CALWEAQGGYKKLF. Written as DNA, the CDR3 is TGTGCCTTGTGGGAGGCGCAGGGGGGGTATAAGAAACTCTTT.

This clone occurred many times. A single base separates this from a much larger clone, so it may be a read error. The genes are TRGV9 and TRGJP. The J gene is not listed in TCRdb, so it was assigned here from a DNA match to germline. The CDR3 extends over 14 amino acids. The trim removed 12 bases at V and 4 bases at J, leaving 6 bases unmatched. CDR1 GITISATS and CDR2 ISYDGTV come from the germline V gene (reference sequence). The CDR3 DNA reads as TGTGCCATAAAACAAGAGTTGGGCAAAAAAATCAAGGTATTT. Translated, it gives CAIKQELGKKIKVF.

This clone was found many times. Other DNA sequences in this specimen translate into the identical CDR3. The CDR3 DNA is TGTGCCACCTGGGACGACCTACATTATAAGAAACTCTTT. Its translation: CATWDDLHYKKLF. The V and J genes are TRGV2 and TRGJ1 or TRGJ2. With 2 bases clipped from V and 5 bases from J, the junction kept 6 bases outside the gene matches. CDR3 size: 13 residues. Germline CDR1 is EGSNGY and CDR2 is YDSYNSKV.

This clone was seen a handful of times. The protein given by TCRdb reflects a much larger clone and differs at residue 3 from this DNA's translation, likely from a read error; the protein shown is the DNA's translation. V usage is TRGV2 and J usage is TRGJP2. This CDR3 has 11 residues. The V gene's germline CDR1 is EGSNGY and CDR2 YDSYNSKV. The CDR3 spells CAPWDGQTMTF. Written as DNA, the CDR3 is TGTGCCCCCTGGGACGGGCAAACGATGACGTTT.

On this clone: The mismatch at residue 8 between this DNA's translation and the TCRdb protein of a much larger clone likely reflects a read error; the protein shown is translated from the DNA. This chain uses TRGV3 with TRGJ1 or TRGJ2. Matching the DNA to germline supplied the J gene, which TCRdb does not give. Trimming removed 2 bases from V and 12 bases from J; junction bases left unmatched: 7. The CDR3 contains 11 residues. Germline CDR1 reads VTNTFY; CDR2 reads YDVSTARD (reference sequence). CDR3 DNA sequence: TGTGCCACCTGGGACAAAACCAGGAAACTCTTT. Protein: CATWDKTRKLF.

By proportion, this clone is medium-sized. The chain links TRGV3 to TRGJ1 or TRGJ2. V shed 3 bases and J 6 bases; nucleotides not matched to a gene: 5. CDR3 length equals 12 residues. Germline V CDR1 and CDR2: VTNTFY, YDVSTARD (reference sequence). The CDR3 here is CATWDDPYKKLF. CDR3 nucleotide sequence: TGTGCCACCTGGGACGATCCTTATAAGAAACTCTTT.